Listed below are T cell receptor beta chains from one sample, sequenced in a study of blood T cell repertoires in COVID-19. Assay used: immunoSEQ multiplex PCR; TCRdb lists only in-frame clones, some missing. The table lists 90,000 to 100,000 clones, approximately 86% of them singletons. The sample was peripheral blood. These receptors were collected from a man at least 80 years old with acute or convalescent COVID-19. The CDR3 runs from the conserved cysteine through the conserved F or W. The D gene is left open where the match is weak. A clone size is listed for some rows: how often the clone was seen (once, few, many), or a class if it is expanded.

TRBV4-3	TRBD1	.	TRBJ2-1	CASSQDGDRPYNEQFF	TGCGCCAGCAGCCAAGATGGGGACAGGCCCTACAATGAGCAGTTCTTC
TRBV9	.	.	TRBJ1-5	CASSVGQYNQPQHF	TGTGCCAGCAGCGTAGGACAGTACAATCAGCCCCAGCATTTT
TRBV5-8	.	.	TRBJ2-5	CASSPQPGNQETQYF	TGTGCCAGCAGTCCCCAACCGGGAAACCAAGAGACCCAGTACTTC
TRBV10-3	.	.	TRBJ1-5	CAISDGGLSNQPQHF	TGTGCCATCAGTGACGGGGGATTAAGCAATCAGCCCCAGCATTTT
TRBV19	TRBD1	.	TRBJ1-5	CASSSRTGVNQPQHF	TGTGCCAGTAGTAGTAGGACAGGGGTCAATCAGCCCCAGCATTTT
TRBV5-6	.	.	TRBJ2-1	CASSPVGGSYNEQFF	TGTGCCAGCAGCCCGGTGGGGGGTTCCTACAATGAGCAGTTCTTC
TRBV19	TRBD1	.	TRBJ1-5	CASRRPGGRQPQHF	TGTGCCAGCCGCCGCCCAGGGGGCAGGCAGCCCCAGCATTTT
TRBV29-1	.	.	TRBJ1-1	CSVDRGANTEAFF	TGCAGCGTTGACCGGGGAGCTAACACTGAAGCTTTCTTT
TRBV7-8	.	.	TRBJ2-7	CASSAVGQGGYEQYF	TGTGCCAGCAGCGCCGTCGGACAGGGAGGGTACGAGCAGTACTTC
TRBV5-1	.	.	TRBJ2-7	CASSLRADGNEQYF	TGCGCCAGCAGCTTGAGAGCGGACGGGAACGAGCAGTACTTC
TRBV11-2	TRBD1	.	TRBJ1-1	CASSLVGGRRAFF	TGTGCCAGCAGCTTAGTAGGGGGCCGGAGAGCTTTCTTT
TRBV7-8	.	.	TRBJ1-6	CASSLTGPNSPLHF	TGTGCCAGCAGCTTAACAGGCCCAAATTCACCCCTCCACTTT
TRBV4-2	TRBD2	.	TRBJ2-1	CASSDGGLAGALSYNEQFF	TGTGCCAGCAGTGACGGGGGACTAGCGGGAGCGCTCTCCTACAATGAGCAGTTCTTC
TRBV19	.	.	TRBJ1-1	CASSTTVNTEAFF	TGTGCCAGTAGTACGACAGTGAACACTGAAGCTTTCTTT
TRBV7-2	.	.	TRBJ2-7	CASSLALASYEQYF	TGTGCCAGCAGCTTAGCATTGGCCTCCTACGAGCAGTACTTC
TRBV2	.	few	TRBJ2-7	CASSGQYEQYF	TGTGCCAGCAGTGGACAGTACGAGCAGTACTTC
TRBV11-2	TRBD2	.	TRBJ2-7	CASSSSGNRYEQYF	TGTGCCAGCAGCTCTAGCGGGAACAGATACGAGCAGTACTTC